The 26 T cell receptor beta chains presented below share a single source sample, sequenced in a study of T cells in Graves' hyperthyroidism and ophthalmopathy (dated by TCRdb to between 2018 and 2021). The method behind the library was multiplex PCR. Sequenced using an Illumina HiSeq 2000. Amplification of TCR beta CDR3 regions was carried out from RNA transcripts. A first-round RT-PCR of the TCR CDR3 used the HTBI primer set with the Qiagen OneStep RT-PCR kit. TCRdb applied fastp at Q25 and MiXCR to the public reads, then kept only in-frame beta chains. All rows with the same CDR3 protein become a single entry with the most common DNA and genes. This sample has about 640,000 distinct CDR3 sequences in its table, and less than 45% of those were observed once. The ten largest clones add up to under 8% of the sample. Sequenced: peripheral blood or thyroid tissue (not recorded which). These receptors all come from an adult man with Graves' disease, either hyperthyroidism or ophthalmopathy (not recorded which).

Many counts were recorded for this clonotype. The V gene is TRBV2, the J gene TRBJ1-3; D might be TRBD1 (5 bases). The germline gives CDR1 SNHLY, CDR2 FYNNEI. V lost 7 bases and J 7 bases, leaving 8 bases between the germline ends. This CDR3 is built from 11 residues. CDR3 DNA sequence: TGTGCCAGCAATCGGGGGAACACCATATATTTT. Translating it yields CASNRGNTIYF.

This rearrangement joins TRBV15 to TRBJ2-7, with D possibly called TRBD1 or TRBD2 (5 bases each). V lost 4 bases and J 3 bases, leaving 10 bases between the germline ends. The CDR3 totals 13 residues. Germline loops: CDR1 LNHNV, CDR2 YYDKDF (reference sequence). The DNA of the CDR3 is TGTGCCACCAGCACCGGGGCAGGCTACGAGCAGTACTTC. It translates to CATSTGAGYEQYF.

The CDR3 spells CASSFRDRGPTQYF. CDR3 sequence (DNA): TGTGCCAGCAGCTTCCGGGACAGGGGACCGACCCAGTACTTC. The genes are TRBV7-9 and TRBJ2-5; the match to TRBD1 covers 10 bases. The CDR3 is 14 amino acids. V shed 3 bases and J 7 bases; nucleotides not matched to a gene: 5. Germline CDR1 reads SEHNR; CDR2 reads FQNEAQ (reference sequence).

The chain has TRBV2 and TRBJ2-7, with TRBD1 identical over 7 bases. Trimming took 6 bases from V and 0 from J; bases not matched to a gene: 11. CDR1 SNHLY and CDR2 FYNNEI come from the germline V gene. CDR3 length: 16 amino acids. The CDR3 nucleotides are TGTGCCAGCAGAGCACTCGGGACAGCCCTCTCCTACGAGCAGTACTTC. Protein sequence: CASRALGTALSYEQYF.

V and J are TRBV29-1 and TRBJ2-5; 12 nucleotides match TRBD1. The CDR3 extends over 13 amino acids. Per germline, CDR1 SQVTM and CDR2 ANQGSEA. V lost 8 bases to trimming and J lost 5 bases; unmatched junction nucleotides: 6. This chain's CDR3 is CSSGTGGDETQYF. CDR3 sequence (DNA): TGCAGCTCGGGGACAGGGGGCGACGAGACCCAGTACTTC.

The V and J genes are TRBV24-1 and TRBJ2-5; either TRBD1 or TRBD2 may supply D (6 bases each). V lost 5 bases and J lost 5, with 14 bases in between. This CDR3 has 14 residues. Germline CDR1 reads KGHDR; CDR2 reads SFDVKD. In nucleotides, the CDR3 is TGTGCCACCAGTGCCCGGGGGCAAGAGGAGACCCAGTACTTC. The encoded protein is CATSARGQEETQYF.

V usage is TRBV20-1 and J usage is TRBJ2-5, with 10 nucleotides matching TRBD2. The CDR3 contains 15 residues. The germline CDR1 and CDR2 sequences are DFQATT and SNEGSKA (reference sequence). V trimming: 6 bases; J trimming: 1 base; junction bases outside the gene matches: 8. The CDR3 here is CSAVGLAGVQETQYF. The CDR3 DNA reads TGCAGTGCGGTGGGGCTAGCGGGGGTCCAAGAGACCCAGTACTTC.

Many counts were recorded for this clonotype. The CDR3: CASSSLTGELFF. The CDR3 DNA follows: TGTGCCAGCAGTTCATTGACCGGGGAGCTGTTTTTT. The rearrangement joins TRBV25-1 to TRBJ2-2; D is undetermined. Trimming cost V 5 bases and J 5 bases, with 6 bases left between them. Per germline, CDR1 MGHDK and CDR2 SYGVNS. The CDR3 length is 12 residues.

This clonotype was observed once. The chain links TRBV2 to TRBJ2-5; the D gene is possibly TRBD1 (6 bases). Near its end, the DNA agrees better with TRBJ2-1, so the J call may be wrong. Germline lookup yields CDR1 SNHLY and CDR2 FYNNEI. The CDR3 is made up of 12 amino acids. The CDR3 bases are TGTGCCAGCAGGGGAGCACAGGGTGAGCAGTTCTTC. This sequence encodes CASRGAQGEQFF.

V and J are TRBV6-5 and TRBJ1-5; D is undetermined. CDR1 is MNHEY and CDR2 is SVGAGI in the germline V gene. The CDR3 length is 14 residues. The V and J ends lost 3 bases and 0 bases respectively, with 6 bases between them. CDR3 in DNA: TGTGCCAGCAGTTATAGAACTAGCAATCAGCCCCAGCATTTT. As protein: CASSYRTSNQPQHF.

V is TRBV29-1 and J is TRBJ2-5, with 7 bases aligning to TRBD2. CDR3 length: 15 residues. Germline V gene data show CDR1 as SQVTM and CDR2 as ANQGSEA. Trimming removed 5 bases from V and 3 bases from J; junction bases left unmatched: 12. The CDR3 DNA reads as TGCAGCGTTACTACTAGCGATTCCCCCGAAGAGACCCAGTACTTC. This codes for CSVTTSDSPEETQYF.

This clonotype was detected ten times or more. V is TRBV15 and J is TRBJ1-5, with D unresolved. CDR3 size: 16 residues. Germline loops: CDR1 LNHNV, CDR2 YYDKDF (reference sequence). V lost 0 bases to trimming and J lost 5 bases, with 14 bases between them. In DNA, the CDR3 is TGTGCCACCAGCAGAGATGAGCAAGGTCTGTATCAGCCCCAGCATTTT. Protein: CATSRDEQGLYQPQHF.

The gene calls are TRBV10-2 and TRBJ2-7; D is possibly TRBD1 (6 bases). Trimming took 0 bases from V and 5 from J, leaving 11 bases between them. Germline lookup yields CDR1 WSHSY and CDR2 SAAADI. The length of the CDR3 is 14 residues. CDR3 DNA: TGCGCCAGCAGTGAGTCGAACCCAGGGGACGAGCAGTACTTC. It codes for CASSESNPGDEQYF.

CDR3 loop: CSASPPAGGGYQETQYF. DNA for the CDR3: TGCAGTGCTAGCCCACCAGCGGGAGGGGGGTACCAAGAGACCCAGTACTTC. The genes are TRBV20-1 and TRBJ2-5; 10 bases map to TRBD2. The CDR3 runs 17 residues. The ends lost 3 bases at V and 0 bases at J; junction bases unmatched: 10. Germline values: CDR1 DFQATT, CDR2 SNEGSKA (reference sequence).

This clonotype was observed at least ten times. The chain couples TRBV7-6 to TRBJ1-2, with 7 bases matching TRBD1. V gave up 5 bases and J gave up 5 bases; unmatched junction bases: 8. Germline V gene lookup returns CDR1 SGHVS and CDR2 FNYEAQ. The CDR3 length is 14 residues. CDR3 in amino acids: CASSAGTEGYGYTF. The CDR3 nucleotides read TGTGCCAGCAGCGCCGGGACAGAAGGTTATGGCTACACCTTC.

The chain links TRBV15 to TRBJ1-4; TRBD1 agrees at 12 bases. The CDR3 has 17 amino acids. Germline CDR1 is LNHNV and CDR2 is YYDKDF (reference sequence). The junction had 8 bases not matched to a gene; V was cut back by 2 bases and J by 7 bases. The CDR3 DNA sequence: TGTGCCACCAGCAGACTCTTGGGGACAGGGGGCACTGAAAAACTGTTTTTT. Protein: CATSRLLGTGGTEKLFF.

Many counts were recorded for this clonotype. The junction does not match germline at one end; this may be a read error. The chain recombines TRBV29-1 with TRBJ2-7; 8 bases line up with TRBD1. The germline CDR1 and CDR2 sequences are SQVTM and ANQGSEA. The CDR3 sequence is 14 residues long. The CDR3, as DNA: TGCAGCGTTGAAGGAGGACAGGGTCCCTACAAGCAGTACTTC. It codes for CSVEGGQGPYKQYF.

This clonotype was observed many times. J is TRBJ2-5 and V is TRBV7-2; either TRBD1 or TRBD2 may fit D (6 bases each). Germline assignment: CDR1 SGHTA and CDR2 FQGNSA. The CDR3 has 15 residues. Trimming pared 5 bases from V and 5 bases from J, leaving 18 bases between. In nucleotides, the CDR3 is TGTGCCAGCAGCCGGACAGCGGGCCAGTCGGAGACCCAGTACTTC. Translation gives CASSRTAGQSETQYF.

As concerns this clonotype: Likely a read error: the CDR3 ends without its conserved phenylalanine or tryptophan. The limits of the CDR3 on the DNA are not certain, so only TCRdb's listed CDR3 is given. The gene calls are TRBV20-1 and TRBJ2-5; the table's D call of TRBD2 was not tested on the DNA. Germline V gene data show CDR1 as DFQATT and CDR2 as SNEGSKA (reference sequence). The CDR3 region is 9 residues in length, termini included. CDR3 loop: CSARGRASR.

The J gene is TRBJ2-6, the V gene TRBV10-3; D assignment may be TRBD1 or TRBD2 (5 bases each). The CDR3 covers 15 residues. V lost 8 bases, J lost 2 bases, and 13 bases lay in between. From germline, CDR1 is ENHRY and CDR2 SYGVKD. CDR3 coding DNA: TGTGCCATCGGGGCGGAGGTACCTGGGGCCAACGTCCTGACTTTC. Residues: CAIGAEVPGANVLTF.

The chain uses TRBV6-5 and TRBJ2-5; TRBD1 or TRBD2 may be the D gene (5 bases each). CDR1 MNHEY and CDR2 SVGAGI come from the germline V gene. V was shortened by 0 bases and J by 1 base, with 15 bases between the two germline ends. This CDR3 comprises 17 residues. CDR3 nucleotides: TGTGCCAGCAGTTACTCGATGTGGTCTGGGGGCCAAGAGACCCAGTACTTC. This encodes CASSYSMWSGGQETQYF.

This clonotype was observed a few times. The chain couples TRBV7-9 to TRBJ1-1, with a weak D call TRBD1 (5 bases). Germline CDR1 reads SEHNR; CDR2 reads FQNEAQ (reference sequence). With 1 base removed from V and 7 bases from J, the gap between germline ends came to 16 bases. The CDR3 runs to 15 residues. The CDR3 DNA reads TGTGCCAGCAGCTTAGGGGGCATCGTGTCGGGTGAAGCTTTCTTT. It translates to CASSLGGIVSGEAFF.

This clonotype has a count of ten or more. This chain uses TRBV7-2 with TRBJ1-5, with D maybe TRBD1 (6 bases). The V and J ends lost 5 bases and 0 bases respectively, with 11 bases between them. The CDR3 sequence is 15 residues long. Germline-derived CDR1 and CDR2 are SGHTA and FQGNSA. CDR3 coding DNA: TGTGCCAGCAGCCAAGGACAGTTTAGCAATCAGCCCCAGCATTTT. This gives the protein CASSQGQFSNQPQHF.

The CDR3 DNA follows: TGCGCCAGCAGCTCAACAGGGGGGCGCGCATCCGGGGAGCTGTTTTTT. Its protein product is CASSSTGGRASGELFF. The gene calls are TRBV5-1 and TRBJ2-2, with 8 bases aligning to TRBD1. The CDR3 consists of 16 residues. Germline trimming cut 3 bases from V and 6 bases from J; bases unmatched to any gene: 10. CDR1 is SGHRS, CDR2 YFSETQ, per germline. The whole variable domain, filled in from reference TRBV5-1 and TRBJ2-2, reads KAGVTQTPRYLIKTRGQQVTLSCSPISGHRSVSWYQQTPGQGLQFLFEYFSETQRNKGNFPGRFSGRQFSNSRSEMNVSTLELGDSALYLCASSSTGGRASGELFFGEGSRLTVL.

The genes are TRBV11-2 and TRBJ1-1, with D tentatively TRBD1 (5 bases). Germline CDR1 and CDR2: SGHAT and FQNNGV. V was clipped by 5 bases and J by 4 bases, with 14 bases between them. The CDR3 is 14 residues long. CDR3 in amino acids: CASSPRGGSTEAFF. The CDR3 DNA is TGTGCCAGCAGCCCCCGGGGGGGGAGCACTGAAGCTTTCTTT. Together with reference TRBV11-2 and TRBJ1-1, the CDR3 gives the full variable domain: EAGVAQSPRYKIIEKRQSVAFWCNPISGHATLYWYQQILGQGPKLLIQFQNNGVVDDSQLPKDRFSAERLKGVDSTLKIQPAKLEDSAVYLCASSPRGGSTEAFFGQGTRLTVV.

V is TRBV2 and J is TRBJ1-1; possible D gene TRBD1, 5 bases. Trimming left V 4 bases short and J 0 bases short, with 12 bases between. The germline V gene encodes CDR1 SNHLY and CDR2 FYNNEI. The CDR3 loop spans 15 amino acids. CDR3 DNA sequence: TGTGCCAGCAGTGGTAGGGGAGGGTTGAACACTGAAGCTTTCTTT. Protein product: CASSGRGGLNTEAFF.